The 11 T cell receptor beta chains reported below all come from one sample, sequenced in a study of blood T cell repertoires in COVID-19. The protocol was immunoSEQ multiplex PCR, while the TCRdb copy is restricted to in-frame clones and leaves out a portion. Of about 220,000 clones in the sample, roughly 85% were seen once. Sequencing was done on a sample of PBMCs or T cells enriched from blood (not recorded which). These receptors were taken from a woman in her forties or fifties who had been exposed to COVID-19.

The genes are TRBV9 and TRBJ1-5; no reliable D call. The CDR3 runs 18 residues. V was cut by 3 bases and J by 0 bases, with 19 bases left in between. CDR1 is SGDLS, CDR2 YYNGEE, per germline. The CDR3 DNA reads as TGTGCCAGCAGCGCCTCAGACAACGCCTATTATAGCAATCAGCCCCAGCATTTT. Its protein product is CASSASDNAYYSNQPQHF.

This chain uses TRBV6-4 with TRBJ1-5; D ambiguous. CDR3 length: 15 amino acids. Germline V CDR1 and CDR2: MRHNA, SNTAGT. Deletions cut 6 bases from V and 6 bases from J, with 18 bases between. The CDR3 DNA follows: TGTGCCAGCAGCCTCGACGGTGGGCCCGGTCAGCCCCAGCATTTT. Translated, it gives CASSLDGGPGQPQHF.

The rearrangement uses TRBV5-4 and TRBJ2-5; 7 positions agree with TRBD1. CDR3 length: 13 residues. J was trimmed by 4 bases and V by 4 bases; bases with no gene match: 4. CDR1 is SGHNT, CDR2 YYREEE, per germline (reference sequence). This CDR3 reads CASSPHRGETQYF. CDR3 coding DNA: TGTGCCAGCAGCCCCCACAGGGGAGAGACCCAGTACTTC. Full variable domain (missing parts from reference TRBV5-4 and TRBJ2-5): ETGVTQSPTHLIKTRGQQVTLRCSSQSGHNTVSWYQQALGQGPQFIFQYYREEENGRGNFPPRFSGLQFPNYSSELNVNALELDDSALYLCASSPHRGETQYFGPGTRLLVL.

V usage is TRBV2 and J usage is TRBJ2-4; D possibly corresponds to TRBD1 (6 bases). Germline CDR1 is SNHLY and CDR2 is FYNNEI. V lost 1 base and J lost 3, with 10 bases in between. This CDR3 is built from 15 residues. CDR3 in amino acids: CASSEDQGFKNIQYF. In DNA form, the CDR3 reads TGTGCCAGCAGTGAAGATCAGGGGTTCAAAAACATTCAGTACTTC.

CDR3 protein: CASSPVKGLVGRRAETQYF. CDR3 nucleotide sequence: TGTGCCAGCAGCCCCGTCAAGGGACTAGTGGGGCGAAGAGCGGAGACCCAGTACTTC. The V and J genes are TRBV11-3 and TRBJ2-5, with 8 bases lining up with TRBD2. The CDR3 length is 19 residues. After removal of 5 bases from V and 5 bases from J, the junction contained 22 bases not matched to a gene. Germline loops: CDR1 SGHNT, CDR2 YENEEA.

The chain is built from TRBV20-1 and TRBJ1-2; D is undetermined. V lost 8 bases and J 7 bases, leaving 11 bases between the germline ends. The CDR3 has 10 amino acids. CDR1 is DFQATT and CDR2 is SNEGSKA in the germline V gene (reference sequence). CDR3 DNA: TGCAGTTTCCTAGAGGGTGGCTACACCTTC. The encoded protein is CSFLEGGYTF.

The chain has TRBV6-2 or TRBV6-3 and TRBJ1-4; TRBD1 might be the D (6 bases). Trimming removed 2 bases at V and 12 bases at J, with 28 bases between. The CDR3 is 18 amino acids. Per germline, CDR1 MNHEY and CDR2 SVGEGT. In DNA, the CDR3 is TGTGCCAGCAGTTACATCCCGGACCTTTTTGGATGGGGGCGCCAACTGTTTTTT. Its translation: CASSYIPDLFGWGRQLFF.

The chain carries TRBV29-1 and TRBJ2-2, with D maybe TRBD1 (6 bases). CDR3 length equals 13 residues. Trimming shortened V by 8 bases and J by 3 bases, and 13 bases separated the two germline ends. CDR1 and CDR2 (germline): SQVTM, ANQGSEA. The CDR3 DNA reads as TGCAGCACCCGGACAGTTCACACCGGGGAGCTGTTTTTT. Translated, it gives CSTRTVHTGELFF.

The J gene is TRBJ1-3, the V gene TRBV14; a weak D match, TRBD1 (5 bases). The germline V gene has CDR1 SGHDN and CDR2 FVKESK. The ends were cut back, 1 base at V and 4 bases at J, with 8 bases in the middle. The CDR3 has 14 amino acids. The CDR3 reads CASSQAGSGNTIYF. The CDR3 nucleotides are TGTGCCAGCAGCCAAGCAGGGTCGGGAAACACCATATATTTT.

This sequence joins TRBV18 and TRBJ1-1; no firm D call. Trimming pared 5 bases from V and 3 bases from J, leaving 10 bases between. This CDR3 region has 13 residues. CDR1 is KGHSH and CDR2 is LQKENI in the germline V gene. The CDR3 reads CASSNGEDTEAFF. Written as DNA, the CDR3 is TGTGCCAGCTCAAACGGGGAAGACACTGAAGCTTTCTTT.

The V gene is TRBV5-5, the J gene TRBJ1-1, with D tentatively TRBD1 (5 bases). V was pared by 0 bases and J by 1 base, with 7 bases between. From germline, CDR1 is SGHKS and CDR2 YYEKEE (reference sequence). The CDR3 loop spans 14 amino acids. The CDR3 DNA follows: TGTGCCAGCAGCTTGGCAGGGTCGAACACTGAAGCTTTCTTT. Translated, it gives CASSLAGSNTEAFF.